This entry lists 32 T cell receptor beta chains sequenced from one sample in a study of spatial heterogeneity in lung cancer. TCRdb processed the 5' RACE reads anew with MiXCR; each CDR3 protein has one entry. Of about 92,000 distinct CDR3 sequences in the sample, approximately 12% are singletons; the top ten hold about 38%. Time point given: sample taken at primary tumor resection. Unsorted samples of tumor, nontumor lung or frozen PBMC had their whole RNA sequenced. The sample in question was PBMCs, obtained at surgery. The receptor source for this set is a male donor with early-stage non-small cell lung cancer.

In its sample, this clonotype was seen a few times. J is TRBJ2-7 and V is TRBV12-3 or TRBV12-4, with unresolved D. The CDR3 totals 12 residues. V gave up 5 bases and J gave up 3 bases, with 8 bases separating them. CDR3 bases: TGTGCCAGCAGTGGATACGACTACGAGCAGTACTTC. Translating it yields CASSGYDYEQYF.

This clonotype was detected a few times. V gene TRBV4-3 combines with J gene TRBJ2-2, with D possibly matching TRBD2 (6 bases). This CDR3 comprises 18 residues. V gave up 0 bases and J gave up 0 bases, with 14 bases separating them. Germline loops: CDR1 LGHNA, CDR2 YSLEER. The CDR3 DNA is TGCGCCAGCAGCCAAGATATAGCGGATCCTTCGAACACCGGGGAGCTGTTTTTT. Amino acids: CASSQDIADPSNTGELFF.

The chain couples TRBV15 to TRBJ2-3; D may correspond to TRBD1 or TRBD2 (6 bases each). CDR3 size: 15 residues. Germline CDR1 is LNHNV and CDR2 is YYDKDF (reference sequence). The ends were cut back, 1 base at V and 10 bases at J, with 18 bases in the middle. The CDR3 DNA is TGTGCCACCAGCAGAGGAGGGGGACTGAAAACACCGCAGTATTTT. Its translation: CATSRGGGLKTPQYF.

The genes are TRBV2 and TRBJ2-2; no firm D call. The germline V gene encodes CDR1 SNHLY and CDR2 FYNNEI. The V end was cut by 8 bases, the J end by 4 bases, with 14 bases between. This CDR3 is built from 14 residues. The CDR3 here is CASAASEATGELFF. CDR3 nucleotides: TGTGCCAGCGCGGCCAGCGAGGCCACCGGGGAGCTGTTTTTT.

This chain connects TRBV6-2 or TRBV6-3 to TRBJ2-2; 9 nucleotides match TRBD2. J was trimmed by 3 bases and V by 8 bases; bases with no gene match: 1. The germline gives CDR1 MNHEY, CDR2 SVGEGT. The length of the CDR3 is 13 residues. This CDR3 is CASAGGDTGELFF. CDR3 nucleotide sequence: TGTGCCAGCGCGGGAGGGGACACCGGGGAGCTGTTTTTT.

The rearrangement links TRBV11-2 to TRBJ2-3; 9 positions match TRBD2. Per the germline V gene, CDR1 is SGHAT and CDR2 is FQNNGV. V dropped 5 bases and J dropped 5; count of bases not matched to a gene: 8. The CDR3 totals 15 residues. CDR3 nucleotide sequence: TGTGCCAGCAGCCCGTTAGCGGGAGCGGTAGATACGCAGTATTTT. Its protein is CASSPLAGAVDTQYF.

V is TRBV11-2 and J is TRBJ2-2; maybe TRBD2 (5 bases). The length of the CDR3 is 18 residues. Trimming shortened V by 5 bases and J by 5 bases, and 24 bases separated the two germline ends. CDR1 is SGHAT, CDR2 FQNNGV, per germline. The CDR3 DNA sequence: TGTGCCAGCAGCGCCCGTCCGGGGTACAGACGATCGACCGGGGAGCTGTTTTTT. This translates into CASSARPGYRRSTGELFF.

J is TRBJ2-1 and V is TRBV24-1; 8 bases are shared with TRBD2. V shed 4 bases and J 7 bases; nucleotides not matched to a gene: 5. The CDR3 is made up of 14 amino acids. Per germline, CDR1 KGHDR and CDR2 SFDVKD. CDR3 sequence reads: CATSEGGLANEQFF. CDR3 nucleotide sequence: TGTGCCACCAGTGAGGGCGGACTAGCAAATGAGCAGTTCTTC.

This clonotype was observed many times. V and J are TRBV2 and TRBJ2-3, with D perhaps being TRBD1 or TRBD2 (6 bases each). The CDR3 covers 13 residues. V dropped 7 bases and J dropped 4 bases, with 12 bases sitting between them. Germline loops: CDR1 SNHLY, CDR2 FYNNEI. The CDR3 nucleotides are TGTGCCAGCAAGAGGGGGGCGGCAGATACGCAGTATTTT. Protein: CASKRGAADTQYF.

J is TRBJ2-7 and V is TRBV4-3; D possibly corresponds to TRBD2 (6 bases). Germline V lookup: CDR1 LGHNA, CDR2 YSLEER. There are 14 residues in the CDR3. V lost 3 bases, J lost 5 bases, and 14 bases lay in between. The CDR3 loop reads CASSHPAGRNEQYF. Here the CDR3 DNA reads TGCGCCAGCAGCCACCCGGCGGGGCGAAACGAGCAGTACTTC.

This sequence joins TRBV7-8 and TRBJ2-1, with TRBD2 matching over 9 bases. Trimming took 0 bases from V and 4 from J; bases not matched to a gene: 7. The CDR3 length is 17 residues. Germline CDR1 SGHVS, CDR2 FQNEAQ. The CDR3 is CASSLAQAGGKYNEQFF. For the CDR3, the DNA is TGTGCCAGCAGCTTAGCTCAGGCGGGAGGGAAGTACAATGAGCAGTTCTTC.

The chain is built from TRBV12-3 or TRBV12-4 and TRBJ2-3; 9 bases are a match to TRBD2. The CDR3 covers 16 residues. J gave up 4 bases and V 1 base, and 6 bases lay outside the gene matches. CDR3 DNA: TGTGCCAGCAGTTTAGGGGGGACTAGCCTTTCAGATACGCAGTATTTT. Translating gives CASSLGGTSLSDTQYF.

This clonotype has ten or more counts. The chain couples TRBV7-2 to TRBJ2-5; D might be TRBD1 (5 bases). The germline V and J ends were trimmed by 1 base and 1 base, with 10 bases remaining between them. Looked up from germline, CDR1 is SGHTA and CDR2 is FQGNSA. The CDR3 is made up of 15 amino acids. CDR3 residues: CASSLVTGPQETQYF. The CDR3 bases are TGTGCCAGCAGCTTAGTTACAGGTCCCCAAGAGACCCAGTACTTC. The full variable domain, rest sourced from reference TRBV7-2 and TRBJ2-5, is GAGVSQSPSNKVTEKGKDVELRCDPISGHTALYWYRQSLGQGLEFLIYFQGNSAPDKSGLPSDRFSAERTGGSVSTLTIQRTQQEDSAVYLCASSLVTGPQETQYFGPGTRLLVL.

This clonotype was seen ten or more times. The gene calls are TRBV27 and TRBJ2-5; tentative D call: TRBD2 (6 bases). Germline CDR1 MNHEY, CDR2 SMNVEV (reference sequence). Trimming removed 3 bases from V and 0 bases from J, with 11 bases in between. The CDR3 is made up of 15 amino acids. The DNA for the CDR3 is TGTGCCAGCAGTTTCTCTGGGAGGTACCAAGAGACCCAGTACTTC. Translating it yields CASSFSGRYQETQYF.

This clonotype was seen a few times. The genes are TRBV6-6 and TRBJ2-1, with 11 bases lining up with TRBD2. The germline gives CDR1 MNHNY, CDR2 SVGAGI (reference sequence). The CDR3 sequence is 15 residues long. V gave up 5 bases and J gave up 2 bases; unmatched junction bases: 2. The DNA for the CDR3 is TGTGCCAGCAGTCTTAGCGGGGGGGCCTACAATGAGCAGTTCTTC. It codes for CASSLSGGAYNEQFF.

V is TRBV10-1 and J is TRBJ2-5; 9 bases match TRBD1. This CDR3 has 16 residues. Germline V lookup: CDR1 WNHNN, CDR2 SYGVQD (reference sequence). V shed 7 bases, J shed 0 bases, and the junction held 9 bases outside the gene matches. The CDR3 protein is CASKTGTGYHQETQYF. The DNA of the CDR3 is TGCGCCAGCAAAACCGGGACAGGGTATCACCAAGAGACCCAGTACTTC.

This clonotype was recorded only once. This chain uses TRBV20-1 with TRBJ1-2; 9 bases line up with TRBD1. After removal of 1 base from V and 6 bases from J, the junction contained 12 bases not matched to a gene. The CDR3 loop spans 16 amino acids. CDR1 and CDR2 from the germline V gene are DFQATT and SNEGSKA (reference sequence). The CDR3 DNA is TGCAGTGCTAGAGTTATCGGGACAGGGTTTAGCAATGGCTACACCTTC. Amino acid sequence: CSARVIGTGFSNGYTF.

The gene calls are TRBV7-6 and TRBJ1-2; D remains unclear. With 5 bases removed from V and 4 bases from J, the gap between germline ends came to 11 bases. Germline loops: CDR1 SGHVS, CDR2 FNYEAQ. CDR3 length: 13 residues. The CDR3 coding sequence is TGTGCCAGCAGCCGTGAGAGTCTCTATGGCTACACCTTC. Its protein product is CASSRESLYGYTF.

This clonotype was counted a few times. This chain joins TRBV18 and TRBJ1-5, with 7 bases matching TRBD1. Germline CDR1 is KGHSH and CDR2 is LQKENI. CDR3 length: 15 amino acids. Losses at the gene ends were 4 bases for V and 0 bases for J; bases not matched to a gene: 3. CDR3 protein: CASSLQGNSNQPQHF. CDR3 DNA: TGTGCCAGCTCACTACAGGGGAATAGCAATCAGCCCCAGCATTTT.

This clonotype was observed a few times. V gene TRBV12-3 or TRBV12-4 combines with J gene TRBJ1-3, with 7 nucleotides matching TRBD1. The CDR3 spans 15 residues. With V trimmed by 2 bases and J by 3 bases, 4 bases remained unmatched. The CDR3 reads CASSLQGGSGNTIYF. The CDR3 DNA follows: TGTGCCAGCAGTTTACAGGGGGGGAGTGGAAACACCATATATTTT.

This clonotype was observed at least ten times. Its ends do not fully match the called genes, so a read error is possible. The chain links TRBV7-9 to TRBJ2-3, with 9 bases matching TRBD2. The CDR3 is 16 residues long. The germline V gene has CDR1 SEHNR and CDR2 FQNEAQ (reference sequence). The CDR3 region has the DNA TGTGCCAGCAACTTAGGTGGCGGGGGGGCAACAGATACGCAGTATTTT. Protein product: CASNLGGGGATDTQYF.

The rearrangement joins TRBV18 to TRBJ1-1; 9 nucleotides line up with TRBD1. Trimming removed 3 bases from V and 7 bases from J; junction bases left unmatched: 0. Germline V lookup: CDR1 KGHSH, CDR2 LQKENI. The CDR3 totals 12 residues. The CDR3 loop is CASSPGQGEAFF. DNA of the CDR3: TGTGCCAGCTCACCGGGACAGGGTGAAGCTTTCTTT.

This clonotype has a handful of counts. The CDR3 DNA reads as TGCAGTGCTAGAGAACGGACAGCGCCCTATAGCAATCAGCCCCAGCATTTT. This translates into CSARERTAPYSNQPQHF. This rearrangement joins TRBV20-1 to TRBJ1-5, with D possibly being TRBD1 (6 bases). V lost 0 bases and J 0 bases, leaving 15 bases between the germline ends. CDR1 and CDR2 (germline): DFQATT, SNEGSKA (reference sequence). This CDR3 contains 17 residues.

The gene calls are TRBV7-3 and TRBJ1-6; no clear D gene. Germline lookup yields CDR1 SGHTA and CDR2 FQGTGA. The V end was cut by 8 bases, the J end by 8 bases, with 13 bases between. The CDR3 extends over 13 amino acids. The CDR3, as DNA: TGTGCCAGCTCTGCGGGCAACTATTCACCCCTCCACTTT. Its translation: CASSAGNYSPLHF.

There are a few counts of this clonotype. The J gene is TRBJ2-2, the V gene TRBV5-1, with 9 nucleotides matching TRBD1. The CDR3 contains 18 residues. Germline V gene lookup returns CDR1 SGHRS and CDR2 YFSETQ. V was pared by 2 bases and J by 4 bases, with 12 bases of the junction left unmatched. CDR3 nucleotide sequence: TGCGCCAGCAGCTTTGGGGCGAAGGGACAGGGACTCACCGGGGAGCTGTTTTTT. Protein product: CASSFGAKGQGLTGELFF.

This clonotype was observed many times. V usage is TRBV10-3 and J usage is TRBJ2-1; 10 bases agree with TRBD2. The CDR3 sequence is 17 residues long. The V segment lost 0 bases and the J segment 3 bases; nucleotides outside the gene matches: 5. CDR1 is ENHRY and CDR2 is SYGVKD in the germline V gene. As DNA, the CDR3 is TGTGCCATCAGTGAGTCAGGGACTAGCGAGTACTACAATGAGCAGTTCTTC. Protein product: CAISESGTSEYYNEQFF.

This chain connects TRBV28 to TRBJ2-4; 8 bases line up with TRBD1. Germline loops: CDR1 MDHEN, CDR2 SYDVKM. The trim removed 5 bases at V and 3 bases at J, leaving 3 bases unmatched. CDR3 length: 14 amino acids. CDR3 in DNA: TGTGCCAGCAGTACCACAGGGGGCAAAAACATTCAGTACTTC. It yields the protein CASSTTGGKNIQYF.

In its sample, this clonotype was seen a few times. This rearrangement joins TRBV28 to TRBJ1-4; the match to TRBD1 covers 7 bases. This CDR3 region has 16 residues. Germline V gene data show CDR1 as MDHEN and CDR2 as SYDVKM. J lost 0 bases, V lost 5 bases, and 6 bases had no gene match. This CDR3 is CASSTAGQATNEKLFF. The DNA for the CDR3 is TGTGCCAGCAGTACCGCCGGACAGGCAACTAATGAAAAACTGTTTTTT. The full variable domain, its missing parts supplied by reference TRBV28 and TRBJ1-4, is DVKVTQSSRYLVKRTGEKVFLECVQDMDHENMFWYRQDPGLGLRLIYFSYDVKMKEKGDIPEGYSVSREKKERFSLILESASTNQTSMYLCASSTAGQATNEKLFFGSGTQLSVL.

This clonotype has at least ten counts. V usage is TRBV6-5 and J usage is TRBJ2-7; unclear D gene. V was trimmed by 6 bases and J by 5 bases, leaving 8 bases between them. The length of the CDR3 is 11 residues. Germline V CDR1 and CDR2: MNHEY, SVGAGI. DNA for the CDR3: TGTGCCAGCAGGCGTGGCGACGAGCAGTACTTC. Translation gives CASRRGDEQYF.

V usage is TRBV19 and J usage is TRBJ2-6; D gene uncertain. V was shortened by 2 bases and J by 2 bases, with 4 bases between the two germline ends. The CDR3 runs to 14 residues. Germline V gene data show CDR1 as LNHDA and CDR2 as SQIVND (reference sequence). CDR3 protein: CASSINTGANVLTF. The CDR3 DNA follows: TGTGCCAGTAGTATAAACACTGGGGCCAACGTCCTGACTTTC.

This clonotype has only a few counts. The chain is built from TRBV12-3 or TRBV12-4 and TRBJ2-5, with 10 bases identical to TRBD2. CDR3 length: 15 amino acids. With 7 bases clipped from V and 5 bases from J, the junction kept 10 bases outside the gene matches. The CDR3 nucleotides read TGTGCCAGCACCCTTAGCGGGAGGCGGAGGGAGACCCAGTACTTC. Protein sequence: CASTLSGRRRETQYF.

The chain has TRBV6-5 and TRBJ1-4; 9 bases are a match to TRBD1. The CDR3 is 16 residues long. Germline CDR1 is MNHEY and CDR2 is SVGAGI. V was pared by 6 bases and J by 8 bases, with 13 bases of the junction left unmatched. The CDR3 DNA reads TGTGCCAGCAGCAACCGCAAGACAGGGGGAGAGGAAAAACTGTTTTTT. Residues: CASSNRKTGGEEKLFF.